The next 22 T cell receptor beta chains were all read from a single sample in a study of T cell responses to AZD1222 COVID-19 vaccine. TCRdb's copy holds only in-frame clones and misses some; the assay was immunoSEQ multiplex PCR. In the table there are approximately 110,000 clones, more than 90% of which are singletons. The sequencing here drew on peripheral blood, taken on day 0 of AZD1222 vaccination. The receptor set was obtained from an adult in good health.

This clone was observed once. This rearrangement joins TRBV29-1 to TRBJ2-2; 11 nucleotides match TRBD2. With V trimmed by 4 bases and J by 6 bases, 13 bases remained unmatched. Germline V gene lookup returns CDR1 SQVTM and CDR2 ANQGSEA. The CDR3 spans 17 residues. Here the CDR3 reads CSVGISSGRWNAGELFF. The CDR3 bases are TGCAGCGTTGGTATCTCTAGCGGGAGGTGGAATGCCGGGGAGCTGTTTTTT.

V usage is TRBV5-4 and J usage is TRBJ1-3; the D is unclear. V lost 3 bases to trimming and J lost 4 bases, with 17 bases between them. The CDR3 is 16 amino acids. Per the germline V gene, CDR1 is SGHNT and CDR2 is YYREEE (reference sequence). As DNA, the CDR3 is TGTGCCAGCAGCTACCAACTCCAACTGGGAGGAAACACCATATATTTT. This encodes CASSYQLQLGGNTIYF. The full variable domain, its missing parts supplied by reference TRBV5-4 and TRBJ1-3, is ETGVTQSPTHLIKTRGQQVTLRCSSQSGHNTVSWYQQALGQGPQFIFQYYREEENGRGNFPPRFSGLQFPNYSSELNVNALELDDSALYLCASSYQLQLGGNTIYFGEGSWLTVV.

The rearrangement joins TRBV5-1 to TRBJ2-2; D may match TRBD1 or TRBD2 (5 bases each). Germline lookup yields CDR1 SGHRS and CDR2 YFSETQ. This CDR3 comprises 13 residues. V was cut by 4 bases and J by 7 bases, with 11 bases left in between. DNA for the CDR3: TGCGCCAGCAGCCCGGGGACGGACGGGGAGCTGTTTTTT. It codes for CASSPGTDGELFF.

This chain uses TRBV2 with TRBJ1-5, with D unresolved. Germline loops: CDR1 SNHLY, CDR2 FYNNEI. The CDR3 has 12 amino acids. V lost 4 bases, J lost 7 bases, and 8 bases lay in between. For the CDR3, the DNA is TGTGCCAGCAGTGGGACCGGACAGCCCCAGCATTTT. It specifies CASSGTGQPQHF.

The V gene is TRBV2, the J gene TRBJ1-2, with unresolved D. Germline loops: CDR1 SNHLY, CDR2 FYNNEI. V shed 1 base and J shed 5 bases, with 8 bases lying between them. This CDR3 comprises 13 residues. In DNA form, the CDR3 reads TGTGCCAGCAGTGAAGGAGGGAGGTATGGCTACACCTTC. Translated, it gives CASSEGGRYGYTF.

The gene calls are TRBV5-4 and TRBJ2-7; the D is unclear. The CDR3 loop spans 13 amino acids. Between the trimmed V and J ends, which lost 0 bases and 3 bases, there was a span of 7 bases. Germline V CDR1 and CDR2: SGHNT, YYREEE (reference sequence). The CDR3 sequence: CASSLVGHYEQYF. The CDR3 bases are TGTGCCAGCAGCTTGGTTGGCCACTACGAGCAGTACTTC.

This clone was seen more than once but under ten times. Other DNA sequences within the sample encode an identical CDR3. This chain links TRBV6-1 with TRBJ2-5, with 11 bases that match TRBD2. The germline V gene has CDR1 MNHNS and CDR2 SASEGT. The CDR3 spans 15 residues. The ends lost 2 bases at V and 2 bases at J; junction bases unmatched: 1. The CDR3 loop is CASSELAGGQETQYF. In DNA form, the CDR3 reads TGTGCCAGCAGTGAATTAGCGGGGGGGCAAGAGACCCAGTACTTC.

V and J are TRBV6-5 and TRBJ2-7; TRBD1 is a possible D gene (5 bases). The V gene's germline CDR1 is MNHEY and CDR2 SVGAGI. The CDR3 totals 16 residues. V dropped 0 bases and J dropped 2 bases, with 14 bases sitting between them. CDR3 sequence: CASSYSSQGLAYEQYF. In DNA form, the CDR3 reads TGTGCCAGCAGTTACTCGAGTCAGGGTCTAGCCTACGAGCAGTACTTC.

This chain links TRBV7-2 with TRBJ1-6, with D perhaps matching TRBD1 (6 bases). Germline CDR1 and CDR2: SGHTA and FQGNSA. The CDR3 length is 15 residues. V was pared by 4 bases and J by 10 bases, with 17 bases between. Here the CDR3 DNA reads TGTGCCAGCAGCTCGACCGGGACAAACCGGTCACCCCTCCACTTT. Protein sequence: CASSSTGTNRSPLHF.

This sequence joins TRBV9 and TRBJ2-2; 9 bases fit TRBD2. Germline V lookup: CDR1 SGDLS, CDR2 YYNGEE. V was clipped by 9 bases and J by 6 bases; unmatched bases: 3. This CDR3 is 12 amino acids long. CDR3 loop: CAKAGGAGELFF. CDR3 nucleotides: TGTGCCAAAGCGGGAGGAGCCGGGGAGCTGTTTTTT.

V gene TRBV11-2 combines with J gene TRBJ2-5, with TRBD2 as a possible D gene (6 bases). CDR1 SGHAT and CDR2 FQNNGV come from the germline V gene. The CDR3 is 13 amino acids. V dropped 1 base and J dropped 5 bases, with 8 bases sitting between them. The CDR3 is CASSLGLGETQYF. In DNA form, the CDR3 reads TGTGCCAGCAGCTTAGGACTAGGGGAGACCCAGTACTTC.

The chain carries TRBV6-5 and TRBJ1-3, with unresolved D. Trimming stripped 7 bases from V and 2 bases from J, with 12 bases between. Germline CDR1 reads MNHEY; CDR2 reads SVGAGI. The CDR3 is 14 amino acids. In nucleotides, the CDR3 is TGTGCCAGCAACCCCCGGGGAACTGGAAACACCATATATTTT. This sequence encodes CASNPRGTGNTIYF.

V gene TRBV24-1 combines with J gene TRBJ1-5; D call uncertain. Germline values: CDR1 KGHDR, CDR2 SFDVKD. The CDR3 runs to 17 residues. Deletions cut 7 bases from V and 0 bases from J, with 18 bases between. The CDR3 region has the DNA TGTGCCACCAGCTCTCTCCAGGAAACGTATAGCAATCAGCCCCAGCATTTT. Residues: CATSSLQETYSNQPQHF.

The chain recombines TRBV4-3 with TRBJ1-4; D unclear. Germline V CDR1 and CDR2: LGHNA, YSLEER. Trimming removed 4 bases at V and 0 bases at J, with 9 bases between. The CDR3 is 15 amino acids. CDR3 region: CASSRSTATNEKLFF. CDR3 bases: TGCGCCAGCAGCCGATCGACTGCAACTAATGAAAAACTGTTTTTT.

The chain employs TRBV5-6 and TRBJ1-1, with D possibly TRBD1 on 5 matching bases. In germline, CDR1 is SGHDT, CDR2 YYEEEE. The CDR3 length is 12 residues. Deletions cut 0 bases from V and 13 bases from J, with 13 bases between. The CDR3 region has the DNA TGTGCCAGCAGCTTGGGGTCTCTGGGGCATTTCTTT. Translation: CASSLGSLGHFF.

The rearrangement uses TRBV7-9 and TRBJ2-2, with D possibly TRBD1 on 5 matching bases. This CDR3 comprises 18 residues. Germline V lookup: CDR1 SEHNR, CDR2 FQNEAQ (reference sequence). V lost 3 bases and J lost 1, with 18 bases in between. The CDR3 protein is CASSFIPRGSLNTGELFF. The CDR3 DNA follows: TGTGCCAGCAGCTTCATACCAAGGGGATCGTTGAACACCGGGGAGCTGTTTTTT. Based on the CDR3 plus reference TRBV7-9 and TRBJ2-2, the full variable domain is DTGVSQNPRHKITKRGQNVTFRCDPISEHNRLYWYRQTLGQGPEFLTYFQNEAQLEKSRLLSDRFSAERPKGSFSTLEIQRTEQGDSAMYLCASSFIPRGSLNTGELFFGEGSRLTVL.

The CDR3 region has the DNA TGTGCCAGCCTCACCAGCGGGGGGGTTTATTCACCCCTCCACTTT. It specifies CASLTSGGVYSPLHF. The V and J genes are TRBV6-5 and TRBJ1-6; tentatively, D is TRBD1 (5 bases). V was cut by 8 bases and J by 8 bases, with 19 bases left in between. The CDR3 is 15 amino acids. Looked up from germline, CDR1 is MNHEY and CDR2 is SVGAGI.

The V gene is TRBV7-9, the J gene TRBJ2-7; D assignment may be TRBD1 or TRBD2 (5 bases each). V gave up 4 bases and J gave up 8 bases, with 9 bases separating them. CDR1 SEHNR and CDR2 FQNEAQ come from the germline V gene (reference sequence). This CDR3 region has 11 residues. DNA for the CDR3: TGTGCCAGCAGCTCGGGACCCCAGCAGTACTTC. Residues: CASSSGPQQYF. Full variable domain (remainder filled in from reference TRBV7-9 and TRBJ2-7): DTGVSQNPRHKITKRGQNVTFRCDPISEHNRLYWYRQTLGQGPEFLTYFQNEAQLEKSRLLSDRFSAERPKGSFSTLEIQRTEQGDSAMYLCASSSGPQQYFGPGTRLTVT.

This clone came up once. The chain has TRBV5-1 and TRBJ2-3; D is ambiguous. This CDR3 is 16 amino acids long. Trimming took off 1 base at V and 3 bases at J, with 15 bases between the two ends. Germline V gene lookup returns CDR1 SGHRS and CDR2 YFSETQ. CDR3 residues: CASSLSSDGRTDTQYF. The CDR3 DNA reads TGCGCCAGCAGCTTGTCCTCCGACGGGCGAACAGATACGCAGTATTTT.

The genes are TRBV7-2 and TRBJ2-3; no clear D gene. The germline gives CDR1 SGHTA, CDR2 FQGNSA. The CDR3 contains 16 residues. V was clipped by 5 bases and J by 5 bases, with 20 bases between them. DNA of the CDR3: TGTGCCAGCAGCCATCAGCTCCCCTCCTCTATAGATACGCAGTATTTT. This translates into CASSHQLPSSIDTQYF.

The rearrangement uses TRBV5-1 and TRBJ1-4; possible D gene TRBD1, 6 bases. The CDR3 sequence is 14 residues long. V dropped 1 base and J dropped 7 bases, with 11 bases sitting between them. Looked up from germline, CDR1 is SGHRS and CDR2 is YFSETQ. CDR3 DNA: TGCGCCAGCAGCTTGTTAACAGGGAGTGAAAAACTGTTTTTT. Its protein is CASSLLTGSEKLFF.

The CDR3 DNA sequence: TGTGCCTGGAGTCAAGGAAAGGCAACCATATATTTT. Translation: CAWSQGKATIYF. The chain is built from TRBV30 and TRBJ1-3; D not resolved. Deletions cut 2 bases from V and 10 bases from J, with 12 bases between. CDR3 length: 12 residues. Germline CDR1 reads GTSNPN; CDR2 reads SVGIG (reference sequence).